This T cell receptor beta chain comes out of a study of Ad26.COV2.S vaccination and SARS-CoV-2 variants. The J segment lost 1 base and the V segment lost 7 bases, leaving 13 bases of the junction unmatched. The CDR3 covers 17 residues. The germline gives CDR1 SNHLY, CDR2 FYNNEI. Concerning this clone: As yet, its antigen is unknown.

Study findings and constraints: Substantial response breadth was reportedly seen for spike-specific CD8+ and CD4+ T cells after vaccination.

TCRdb's table, derived via immunoSEQ multiplex PCR, lists solely in-frame clones and lacks some. The table lists over 400,000 clones, about 91% of them singletons. Treatment noted: 15 to 20 received Ad26.COV2.S at low or high dose, single or two shots; about 5 received placebo; per-sample allocation not given. Day 63 following the first vaccine or placebo injection was when the samples were taken. The TCR was taken from a person aged 18 to 59 who received the Ad26.COV2.S COVID-19 vaccine or a placebo. Sequencing was performed on peripheral blood, taken in a trial of Ad26.COV2.S vaccine versus placebo. This sequence joins TRBV2 and TRBJ1-1; 9 nucleotides agree with TRBD1. The CDR3 sequence is CASIVGGQGPPNTEAFF. The CDR3 coding sequence is TGTGCCAGCATAGTAGGGGGACAGGGCCCCCCGAACACTGAAGCTTTCTTT.